This T cell receptor beta chain was retrieved from a study of T cell changes during pregnancy in multiple sclerosis (dated by TCRdb to the late 2010s). Study-level background: In women with multiple sclerosis, the researchers looked at how the T cell repertoire shifted as pregnancy progressed.

V and J are trimmed by 4 bases and 6 bases, and the gene matches miss 7 bases of the junction. Including cysteine and phenylalanine, the CDR3 has 13 amino acids. Of all the DNA, just the CDR3 is kept, 39 bases in frame from base 1. The germline V gene encodes CDR1 SGHRS and CDR2 YFSETQ. Library generation was performed with the immunoSEQ multiplex PCR assay. In TCRdb, the immuneACCESS table is reduced to in-frame sequences with V and J assigned. These tables do not hold every clone; where another copy was compared, an unresolved V gene accounts for under half, and the others remain unexplained. For this sample there are around 100,000 clones; about 90% appear just once. The top ten clones comprise roughly 0.93% of the sample. About this clone itself: Its binding antigen is unknown. Within one base of it there is no much larger clone, and no base qualities were kept.

The V and J genes are TRBV5-1 and TRBJ2-7, and 7 junction bases match TRBD2. The sequences come from peripheral blood, collected after pregnancy. This TCR derives from a female donor with multiple sclerosis, enrolled in a pregnancy study. CDR3 reads: CASSQREGPEQYF. At the DNA level, the sequence is TGCGCCAGCAGCCAAAGGGAGGGACCCGAGCAGTACTTC. Reference TRBV5-1 and TRBJ2-7 proteins supply the regions before and after the CDR3; the full variable domain is: KAGVTQTPRYLIKTRGQQVTLSCSPISGHRSVSWYQQTPGQGLQFLFEYFSETQRNKGNFPGRFSGRQFSNSRSEMNVSTLELGDSALYLCASSQREGPEQYFGPGTRLTVT.